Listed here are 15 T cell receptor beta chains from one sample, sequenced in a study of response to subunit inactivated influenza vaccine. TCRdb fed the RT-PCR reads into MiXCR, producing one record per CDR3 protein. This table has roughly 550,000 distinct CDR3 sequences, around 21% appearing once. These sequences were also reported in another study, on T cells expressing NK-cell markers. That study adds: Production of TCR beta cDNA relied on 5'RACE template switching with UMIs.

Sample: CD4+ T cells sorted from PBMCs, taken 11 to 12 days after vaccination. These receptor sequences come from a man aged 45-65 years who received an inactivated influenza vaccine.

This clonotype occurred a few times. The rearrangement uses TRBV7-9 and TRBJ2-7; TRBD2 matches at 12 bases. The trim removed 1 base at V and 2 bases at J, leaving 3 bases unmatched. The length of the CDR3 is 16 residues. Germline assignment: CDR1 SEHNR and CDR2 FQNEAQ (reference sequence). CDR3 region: CASSLVSSGRAYEQYF. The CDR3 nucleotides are TGTGCCAGCAGCTTAGTCTCTAGCGGGAGGGCCTACGAGCAGTACTTC.

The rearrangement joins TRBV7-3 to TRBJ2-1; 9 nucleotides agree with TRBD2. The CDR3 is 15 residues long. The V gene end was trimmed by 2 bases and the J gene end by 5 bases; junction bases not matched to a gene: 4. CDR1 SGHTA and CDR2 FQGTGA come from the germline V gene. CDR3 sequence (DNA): TGTGCCAGCAGCTTAGGTCGACTAGCGGACAATGAGCAGTTCTTC. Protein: CASSLGRLADNEQFF.

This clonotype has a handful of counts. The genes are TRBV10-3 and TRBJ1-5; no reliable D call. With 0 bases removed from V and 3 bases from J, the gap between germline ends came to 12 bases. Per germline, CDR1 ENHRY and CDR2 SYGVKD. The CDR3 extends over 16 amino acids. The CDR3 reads CAISESGRANNQPQHF. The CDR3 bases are TGTGCCATCAGTGAGTCGGGTAGGGCAAACAATCAGCCCCAGCATTTT.

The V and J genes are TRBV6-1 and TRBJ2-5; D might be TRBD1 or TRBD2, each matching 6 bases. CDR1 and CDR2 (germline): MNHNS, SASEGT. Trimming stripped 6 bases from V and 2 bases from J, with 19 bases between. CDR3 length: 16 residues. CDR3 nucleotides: TGTGCCAGCAGACTCAACGGGGGCACCATTCAAGAGACCCAGTACTTC. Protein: CASRLNGGTIQETQYF.

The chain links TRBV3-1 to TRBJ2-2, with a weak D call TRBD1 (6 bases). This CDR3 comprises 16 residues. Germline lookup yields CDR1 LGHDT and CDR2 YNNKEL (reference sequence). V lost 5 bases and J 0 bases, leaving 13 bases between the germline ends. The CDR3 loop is CASSWAGTSNTGELFF. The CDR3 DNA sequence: TGTGCCAGCAGCTGGGCCGGGACATCGAACACCGGGGAGCTGTTTTTT.

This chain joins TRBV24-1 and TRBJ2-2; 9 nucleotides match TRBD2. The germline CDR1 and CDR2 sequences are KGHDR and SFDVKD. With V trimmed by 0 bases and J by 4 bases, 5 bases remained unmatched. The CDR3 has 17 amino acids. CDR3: CATSDLGPSGITGELFF. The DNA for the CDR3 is TGTGCCACCAGTGATTTGGGCCCTAGCGGGATCACCGGGGAGCTGTTTTTT.

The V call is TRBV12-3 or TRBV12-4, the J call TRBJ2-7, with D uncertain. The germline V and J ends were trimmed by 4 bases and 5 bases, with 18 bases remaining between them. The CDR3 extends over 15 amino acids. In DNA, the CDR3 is TGTGCCAGCAGTTCATCCCTGGAAGGAAAGGACGAGCAGTACTTC. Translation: CASSSSLEGKDEQYF.

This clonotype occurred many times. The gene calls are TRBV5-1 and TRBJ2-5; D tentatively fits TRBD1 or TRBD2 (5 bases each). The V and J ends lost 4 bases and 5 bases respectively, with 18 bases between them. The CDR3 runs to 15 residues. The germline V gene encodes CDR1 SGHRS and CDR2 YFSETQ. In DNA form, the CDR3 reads TGCGCCAGCAGCCCCGACGGGGCCAGACAGGAGACCCAGTACTTC. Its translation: CASSPDGARQETQYF.

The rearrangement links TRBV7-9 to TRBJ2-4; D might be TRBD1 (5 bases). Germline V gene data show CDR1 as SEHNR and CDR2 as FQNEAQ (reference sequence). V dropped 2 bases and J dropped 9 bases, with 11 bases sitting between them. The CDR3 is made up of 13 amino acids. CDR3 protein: CASSLLQAGIQYF. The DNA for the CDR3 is TGTGCCAGCAGCTTATTACAGGCAGGCATTCAGTACTTC.

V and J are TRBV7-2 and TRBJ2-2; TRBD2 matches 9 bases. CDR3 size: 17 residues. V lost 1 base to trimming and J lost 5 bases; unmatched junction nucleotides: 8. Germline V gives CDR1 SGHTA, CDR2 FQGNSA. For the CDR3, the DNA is TGTGCCAGCAGCTTAGTCTCTAGCGGGGTATATACCGGGGAGCTGTTTTTT. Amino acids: CASSLVSSGVYTGELFF.

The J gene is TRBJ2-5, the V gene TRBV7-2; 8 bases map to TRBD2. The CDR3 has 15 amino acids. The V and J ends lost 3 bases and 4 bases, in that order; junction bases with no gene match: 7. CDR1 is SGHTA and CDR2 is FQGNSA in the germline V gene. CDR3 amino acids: CASSFPGTRRETQYF. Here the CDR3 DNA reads TGTGCCAGCAGCTTCCCGGGGACTAGGAGAGAGACCCAGTACTTC.

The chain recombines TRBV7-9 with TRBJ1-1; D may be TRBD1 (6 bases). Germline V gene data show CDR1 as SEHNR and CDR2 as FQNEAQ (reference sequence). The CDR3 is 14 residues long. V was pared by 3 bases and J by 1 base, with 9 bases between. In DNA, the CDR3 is TGTGCCAGCAGCTTCGGGACACAGAACACTGAAGCTTTCTTT. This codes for CASSFGTQNTEAFF.

The CDR3 region has the DNA TGCGCCAGCAGCCAAGATTATAAGACAGCAGCCTATGGCTACACCTTC. Its protein is CASSQDYKTAAYGYTF. The J gene is TRBJ1-2, the V gene TRBV4-1; weak D call: TRBD1 (5 bases). Germline V gene sequence: CDR1 MGHRA, CDR2 YSYEKL. The CDR3 is 16 amino acids. V was trimmed by 0 bases and J by 4 bases, leaving 15 bases between them.

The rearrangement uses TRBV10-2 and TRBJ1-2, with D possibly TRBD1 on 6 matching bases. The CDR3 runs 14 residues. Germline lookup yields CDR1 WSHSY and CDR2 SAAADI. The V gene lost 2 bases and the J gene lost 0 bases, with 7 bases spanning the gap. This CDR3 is CASSEGQPNYGYTF. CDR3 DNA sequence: TGCGCCAGCAGTGAGGGACAGCCTAACTATGGCTACACCTTC.

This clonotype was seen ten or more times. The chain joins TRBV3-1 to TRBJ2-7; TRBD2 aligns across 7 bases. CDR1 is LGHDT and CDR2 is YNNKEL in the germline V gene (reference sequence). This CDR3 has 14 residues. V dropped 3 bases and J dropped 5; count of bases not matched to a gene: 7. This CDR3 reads CASSQVGRNHEQYF. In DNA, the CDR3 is TGTGCCAGCAGCCAGGTCGGGAGGAACCACGAGCAGTACTTC.